Below, 22 T cell receptor beta chains from the same sample are listed, as sequenced in a study of Graves' ophthalmopathy and Graves' hyperthyroidism (dated 2018 in TCRdb). Sequenced on an Illumina HiSeq 2000. For repertoire sequencing, the TCR beta CDR3 regions were amplified from RNA transcripts. A first-round RT-PCR used HTBI primers with the Qiagen OneStep RT-PCR kit, followed by a second-round multiplex PCR, size selection and purification. Using fastp trimming at Q25 and MiXCR clonotype assembly, TCRdb reanalyzed the public sequencing data and kept in-frame beta chains. A single entry per CDR3 protein holds the most common genes and DNA from its merged rows. In this sample the table shows around 1,200,000 distinct CDR3 sequences, 36% of which occur a single time. The ten largest clones represent more than 9.5% of the sample. Sequencing was carried out using peripheral blood or thyroid tissue (not recorded which). These receptors all come from an adult man with Graves' hyperthyroidism.

The CDR3 DNA follows: TGTGCCAGCAGCTTAGGGTCCCTGCGGGGGGCCAACGTCCTGACTTTC. Translating it yields CASSLGSLRGANVLTF. The rearrangement joins TRBV7-9 to TRBJ2-6; D gene unclear. Germline CDR1 reads SEHNR; CDR2 reads FQNEAQ (reference sequence). This CDR3 has 16 amino acids. Trimming took off 1 base at V and 4 bases at J, with 11 bases between the two ends.

This clonotype was counted ten times or more. V and J are TRBV7-2 and TRBJ1-3; D remains unclear. This CDR3 has 12 amino acids. V shed 5 bases and J shed 2 bases, with 4 bases lying between them. Germline V CDR1 and CDR2: SGHTA, FQGNSA. CDR3 protein: CASSPPGNTIYF. The CDR3 nucleotides read TGTGCCAGCAGCCCACCTGGAAACACCATATATTTT.

The sample holds many counts of this clonotype. V gene TRBV7-9 combines with J gene TRBJ1-6; 7 bases are shared with TRBD1. The CDR3 has 14 amino acids. CDR1 and CDR2 from the germline V gene are SEHNR and FQNEAQ (reference sequence). V gave up 4 bases and J gave up 8 bases; unmatched junction bases: 5. DNA for the CDR3: TGTGCCAGCAGCTCAGACAGGGCTGATTCACCCCTCCACTTT. This translates into CASSSDRADSPLHF. The variable domain in full, with the rest retrieved from reference TRBV7-9 and TRBJ1-6, is DTGVSQNPRHKITKRGQNVTFRCDPISEHNRLYWYRQTLGQGPEFLTYFQNEAQLEKSRLLSDRFSAERPKGSFSTLEIQRTEQGDSAMYLCASSSDRADSPLHFGNGTRLTVT.

This clonotype has more than one count but fewer than ten. The rearrangement links TRBV25-1 to TRBJ2-7; 9 positions match TRBD1. CDR3 length: 16 amino acids. J lost 3 bases, V lost 8 bases, and 14 bases had no gene match. Germline V CDR1 and CDR2: MGHDK, SYGVNS. The CDR3 sequence: CASCPGTGPRFYEQYF. The CDR3 nucleotides read TGTGCCAGCTGTCCCGGGACAGGGCCGAGATTCTACGAGCAGTACTTC.

This clonotype was counted at least ten times. The DNA of the CDR3 is TGTGCCAGCAGCGCTCACGACAGGGGCGCCCAGCATTTT. It is translated as CASSAHDRGAQHF. The chain has TRBV9 and TRBJ1-5, with 8 bases lining up with TRBD1. V shed 3 bases and J 11 bases; nucleotides not matched to a gene: 7. In germline, CDR1 is SGDLS, CDR2 YYNGEE. The CDR3 has 13 residues.

This clonotype was detected many times. The V call is TRBV20-1, the J call TRBJ1-4; D may be TRBD1 (5 bases). CDR1 and CDR2 from the germline V gene are DFQATT and SNEGSKA (reference sequence). The CDR3 extends over 14 amino acids. The ends were cut back, 0 bases at V and 7 bases at J, with 12 bases in the middle. The CDR3 protein is CSARDTGFGEKLFF. In nucleotides, the CDR3 is TGCAGTGCTAGAGATACAGGCTTTGGTGAAAAACTGTTTTTT.

This sequence joins TRBV3-1 and TRBJ2-5; D is perhaps TRBD1 (5 bases). The V and J ends lost 4 bases and 0 bases respectively, with 9 bases between them. Germline V CDR1 and CDR2: LGHDT, YNNKEL (reference sequence). The CDR3 is 14 amino acids. This chain's CDR3 is CASSPRQHQETQYF. The CDR3 DNA is TGTGCCAGCAGCCCTAGACAGCACCAAGAGACCCAGTACTTC.

This clonotype was seen a handful of times. The V and J genes are TRBV25-1 and TRBJ2-1; D not certain. The CDR3 contains 15 residues. V dropped 3 bases and J dropped 2 bases, with 11 bases sitting between them. Germline V lookup: CDR1 MGHDK, CDR2 SYGVNS. The CDR3 sequence: CASSDRRSTYNEQFF. CDR3 in DNA: TGTGCCAGCAGTGACAGGAGAAGCACCTACAATGAGCAGTTCTTC.

J is TRBJ2-2 and V is TRBV29-1, with D tentatively TRBD1 or TRBD2 (6 bases each). The V gene lost 6 bases and the J gene lost 4 bases, with 15 bases spanning the gap. CDR1 is SQVTM and CDR2 is ANQGSEA in the germline V gene. The CDR3 has 14 residues. The CDR3 region is CSVVGGSSTGELFF. CDR3 bases: TGCAGCGTCGTAGGGGGGTCGAGCACCGGGGAGCTGTTTTTT.

This chain connects TRBV2 to TRBJ2-7, with D possibly matching TRBD1 (6 bases). Germline V gene sequence: CDR1 SNHLY, CDR2 FYNNEI. This CDR3 contains 14 residues. Deletions cut 6 bases from V and 0 bases from J, with 12 bases between. The CDR3 region has the DNA TGTGCCAGCAGGAAAACAGGGAACTCCTACGAGCAGTACTTC. It codes for CASRKTGNSYEQYF.

The CDR3 region has the DNA TGTGCCAGCAGCTTAGCGCACGGAAGCCAAGAGACCCAGTACTTC. Protein product: CASSLAHGSQETQYF. The chain employs TRBV7-9 and TRBJ2-5; D is unresolved. With 0 bases removed from V and 1 base from J, the gap between germline ends came to 9 bases. This CDR3 contains 15 residues. Germline CDR1 SEHNR, CDR2 FQNEAQ (reference sequence).

This clonotype was observed once. The chain recombines TRBV15 with TRBJ1-4; D is possibly TRBD1 (6 bases). CDR1 LNHNV and CDR2 YYDKDF come from the germline V gene (reference sequence). V was shortened by 3 bases and J by 7 bases, with 15 bases between the two germline ends. The CDR3 contains 15 residues. The CDR3 is CATSSPQGPAEKLFF. Here the CDR3 DNA reads TGTGCCACCAGCAGCCCCCAGGGGCCGGCTGAAAAACTGTTTTTT.

In its sample, this clonotype was seen many times. V usage is TRBV19 and J usage is TRBJ1-5; D is unresolved. The V and J ends lost 3 bases and 3 bases respectively, with 9 bases between them. Germline CDR1 reads LNHDA; CDR2 reads SQIVND (reference sequence). The CDR3 has 14 residues. The CDR3 loop is CASSMELANQPQHF. The DNA for the CDR3 is TGTGCCAGTAGTATGGAGTTGGCCAATCAGCCCCAGCATTTT.

The V call is TRBV11-2, the J call TRBJ1-2; D unresolved. Deletions cut 0 bases from V and 7 bases from J, with 15 bases between. CDR3 length: 15 amino acids. Germline values: CDR1 SGHAT, CDR2 FQNNGV. CDR3 in amino acids: CASSLDPSTFSGYTF. In DNA form, the CDR3 reads TGTGCCAGCAGCTTAGATCCCTCGACATTCTCTGGCTACACCTTC. Full variable domain (missing parts from reference TRBV11-2 and TRBJ1-2): EAGVAQSPRYKIIEKRQSVAFWCNPISGHATLYWYQQILGQGPKLLIQFQNNGVVDDSQLPKDRFSAERLKGVDSTLKIQPAKLEDSAVYLCASSLDPSTFSGYTFGSGTRLTVV.

This sequence joins TRBV10-3 and TRBJ2-5; perhaps D is TRBD1 or TRBD2 (5 bases each). Germline CDR1 reads ENHRY; CDR2 reads SYGVKD. Between the trimmed V and J ends, which lost 2 bases and 9 bases, there was a span of 16 bases. The CDR3 totals 14 residues. CDR3: CAISERGEGQPQYF. The DNA of the CDR3 is TGTGCCATCAGTGAGAGGGGAGAGGGTCAGCCCCAGTACTTC.

Ten or more counts support this clonotype. The V and J genes are TRBV7-3 and TRBJ1-5; D uncertain. Germline values: CDR1 SGHTA, CDR2 FQGTGA. The CDR3 length is 15 residues. V lost 2 bases, J lost 4 bases, and 12 bases lay in between. DNA of the CDR3: TGTGCCAGCAGCTTAGGCTACAGAGGAAATCAGCCCCAGCATTTT. Protein sequence: CASSLGYRGNQPQHF.

The genes are TRBV19 and TRBJ1-1; 7 nucleotides match TRBD1. The CDR3 length is 14 residues. Germline-derived CDR1 and CDR2 are LNHDA and SQIVND (reference sequence). After removal of 6 bases from V and 1 base from J, the junction contained 5 bases not matched to a gene. CDR3 DNA: TGTGCCAGTAGAACAGGGGTGTCGAACACTGAAGCTTTCTTT. Translation gives CASRTGVSNTEAFF.

The chain recombines TRBV29-1 with TRBJ1-1; 8 bases map to TRBD1. The V gene's germline CDR1 is SQVTM and CDR2 ANQGSEA. The ends lost 3 bases at V and 0 bases at J; junction bases unmatched: 9. This CDR3 comprises 16 residues. The CDR3 loop is CSVDPSGTGLNTEAFF. Here the CDR3 DNA reads TGCAGCGTTGATCCTAGCGGGACAGGACTGAACACTGAAGCTTTCTTT.

V and J are TRBV10-2 and TRBJ2-7; D is unresolved. CDR1 is WSHSY, CDR2 SAAADI, per germline. CDR3 size: 9 residues. CDR3 amino acids: CPISYEQYF. The CDR3 coding sequence is TGCCCCATTAGTTACGAGCAGTACTTC.

The CDR3 spells CSGRDRGHEQYF. Written as DNA, the CDR3 is TGCAGCGGCCGGGACAGGGGGCACGAGCAGTACTTC. The chain employs TRBV29-1 and TRBJ2-7, with TRBD1 identical over 12 bases. The length of the CDR3 is 12 residues. Germline CDR1 reads SQVTM; CDR2 reads ANQGSEA. J was trimmed by 5 bases and V by 7 bases; bases with no gene match: 3.

In its sample, this clonotype was seen a few times. The chain employs TRBV7-9 and TRBJ2-5; D might be TRBD1 or TRBD2, each matching 6 bases. This CDR3 is 16 amino acids long. The germline V gene has CDR1 SEHNR and CDR2 FQNEAQ (reference sequence). V was clipped by 5 bases and J by 5 bases, with 21 bases between them. In DNA, the CDR3 is TGTGCCAGCAGCCCCATCCCGGGGGCTTTAGGGGAGACCCAGTACTTC. This gives the protein CASSPIPGALGETQYF.

This chain joins TRBV7-8 and TRBJ1-5; 9 nucleotides align to TRBD1. V trimming: 5 bases; J trimming: 5 bases; junction bases outside the gene matches: 10. This CDR3 spans 16 amino acids. Germline lookup yields CDR1 SGHVS and CDR2 FQNEAQ. This CDR3 reads CASSQGQGNGDQPQHF. CDR3 DNA: TGTGCCAGCAGCCAGGGACAGGGTAATGGGGATCAGCCCCAGCATTTT.